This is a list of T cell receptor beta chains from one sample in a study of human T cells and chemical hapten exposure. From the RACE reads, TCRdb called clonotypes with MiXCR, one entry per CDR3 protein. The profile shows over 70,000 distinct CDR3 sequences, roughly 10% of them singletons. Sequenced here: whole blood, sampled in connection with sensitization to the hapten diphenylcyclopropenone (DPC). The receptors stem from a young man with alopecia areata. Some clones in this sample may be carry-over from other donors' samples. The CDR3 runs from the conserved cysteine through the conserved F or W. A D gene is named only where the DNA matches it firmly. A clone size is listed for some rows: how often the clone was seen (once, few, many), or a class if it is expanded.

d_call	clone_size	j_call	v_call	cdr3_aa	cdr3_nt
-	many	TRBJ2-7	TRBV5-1	CASSLDVYEQYF	TGCGCCAGCAGCTTGGACGTCTACGAGCAGTACTTC
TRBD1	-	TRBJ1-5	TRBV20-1	CSARDRPGTGGEIYSNQPQHF	TGCAGTGCTAGAGATCGACCCGGGACAGGGGGCGAGATCTATAGCAATCAGCCCCAGCATTTT
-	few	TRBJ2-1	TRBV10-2	CASSEPPVGGEQFF	TGCGCCAGCAGTGAGCCCCCCGTGGGGGGTGAGCAGTTCTTC
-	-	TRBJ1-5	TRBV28	CASSPPGRGGWGSNQPQHF	TGTGCCAGCAGTCCCCCGGGCCGAGGGGGTTGGGGTAGCAATCAGCCCCAGCATTTT
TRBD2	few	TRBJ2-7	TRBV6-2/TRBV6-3	CASSPAGRAYEQYF	TGTGCCAGCAGTCCTGCGGGGAGGGCCTACGAGCAGTACTTC
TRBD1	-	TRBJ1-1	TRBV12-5	CASGRIVGQGTEAFF	TGTGCTAGTGGGCGCATTGTCGGACAGGGAACTGAAGCTTTCTTT
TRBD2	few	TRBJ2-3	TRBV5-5	CASSYLAGATTDTQYF	TGTGCCAGCAGCTACCTAGCGGGAGCCACCACAGATACGCAGTATTTT
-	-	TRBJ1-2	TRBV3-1	CASSSGFRDSRYGYTF	TGTGCCAGCAGCTCAGGGTTTAGGGACTCCCGCTATGGCTACACCTTC
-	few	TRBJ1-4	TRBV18	CASSPPSLTNEKLFF	TGTGCCAGCTCACCACCTTCCCTGACGAATGAAAAACTGTTTTTT
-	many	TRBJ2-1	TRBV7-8	CASSLGIDEQFF	TGTGCCAGCAGCTTGGGCATTGATGAGCAGTTCTTC
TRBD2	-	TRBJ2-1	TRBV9	CASSSPSGGAYNEQFF	TGTGCCAGCAGCAGCCCTAGCGGGGGGGCCTACAATGAGCAGTTCTTC
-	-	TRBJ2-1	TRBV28	CASSLLYSVSSYNEQFF	TGTGCCAGCAGTTTATTGTACAGCGTGAGCTCCTACAATGAGCAGTTCTTC
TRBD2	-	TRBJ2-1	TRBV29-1	CSVEDTAGGQSEQFF	TGCAGCGTTGAAGATACCGCGGGGGGGCAGAGTGAGCAGTTCTTC
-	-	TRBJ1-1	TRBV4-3	CASSQVAGTNTEAFF	TGCGCCAGCAGCCAAGTGGCCGGGACGAACACTGAAGCTTTCTTT
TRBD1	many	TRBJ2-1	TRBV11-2	CASRRGTGVVNEQFF	TGTGCCAGCAGACGAGGGACAGGGGTCGTAAATGAGCAGTTCTTC
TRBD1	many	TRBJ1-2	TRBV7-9	CASSLWQGVHGYTF	TGTGCCAGCAGCTTGTGGCAGGGGGTGCATGGCTACACCTTC
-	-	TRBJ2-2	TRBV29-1	CSVGLLQANTGELFF	TGCAGCGTTGGATTGCTACAAGCGAACACCGGGGAGCTGTTTTTT
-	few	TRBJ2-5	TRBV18	CASSLGPGRETQYF	TGTGCCAGCTCGCTTGGCCCGGGACGAGAGACCCAGTACTTC
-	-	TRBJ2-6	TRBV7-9	CASSSKRNSGANVLTF	TGTGCCAGCAGCTCGAAACGTAACTCTGGGGCCAACGTCCTGACTTTC
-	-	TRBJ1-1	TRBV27	CASSSYDEAFF	TGTGCCAGCAGTTCCTATGACGAGGCTTTCTTT
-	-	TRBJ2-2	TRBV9	CASSVAFGELFF	TGTGCCAGCAGCGTAGCTTTCGGGGAGCTGTTTTTT
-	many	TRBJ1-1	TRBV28	CASIQSWEATEAFF	TGTGCCAGCATCCAATCCTGGGAGGCCACTGAAGCTTTCTTT